The 6 T cell receptor beta chains listed next were all sequenced from one sample in a study of shared clonotypes between healthy human individuals. The assay was immunoSEQ multiplex PCR, and TCRdb's table has in-frame clones only and misses some. This table holds more than 2 million clones, almost 96% found once. Sequencing was done on a sample of naive CD4+ T cells sorted from blood. Subset of the sample: CD45RA+ positively selected. The origin of the receptors is a man younger than 30 in good health.

The chain is built from TRBV2 and TRBJ1-2; D ambiguous. The length of the CDR3 is 13 residues. The V gene's germline CDR1 is SNHLY and CDR2 FYNNEI. Trimming pared 1 base from V and 3 bases from J, leaving 6 bases between. CDR3 sequence (DNA): TGTGCCAGCAGTGAAGGGTTGGACTATGGCTACACCTTC. Protein: CASSEGLDYGYTF.

The chain joins TRBV27 to TRBJ2-5; TRBD2 matches 8 bases. V trimming: 5 bases; J trimming: 2 bases; junction bases outside the gene matches: 10. The germline V gene encodes CDR1 MNHEY and CDR2 SMNVEV (reference sequence). This CDR3 has 16 residues. The CDR3 coding sequence is TGTGCCAGCAGTAGAGTTCGGGAGGGTTCTCAAGAGACCCAGTACTTC. Its translation is CASSRVREGSQETQYF.

The V call is TRBV15, the J call TRBJ2-5, with a possible D match to TRBD1 (5 bases). Germline assignment: CDR1 LNHNV and CDR2 YYDKDF (reference sequence). Trimming shortened V by 0 bases and J by 5 bases, and 13 bases separated the two germline ends. CDR3 size: 15 residues. For the CDR3, the DNA is TGTGCCACCAGCAGAGACTTACAGGCACCCGAGACCCAGTACTTC. The encoded protein is CATSRDLQAPETQYF.

The chain couples TRBV10-2 to TRBJ1-5, with D perhaps matching TRBD1 (6 bases). CDR3 length: 14 residues. With 4 bases removed from V and 3 bases from J, the gap between germline ends came to 10 bases. Germline V gene lookup returns CDR1 WSHSY and CDR2 SAAADI. In DNA form, the CDR3 reads TGCGCCAGCAGTGTGGGGGGCCCCAATCAGCCCCAGCATTTT. Amino acid sequence: CASSVGGPNQPQHF.

As DNA, the CDR3 is TGTGCCAGCAGCCGACTTCCGGGCTACGAGCAGTACTTC. As protein: CASSRLPGYEQYF. The genes are TRBV6-5 and TRBJ2-7; D is uncertain. In germline, CDR1 is MNHEY, CDR2 SVGAGI. Trimming stripped 6 bases from V and 3 bases from J, with 12 bases between. The CDR3 is 13 residues long.

This chain links TRBV14 with TRBJ1-6, with D maybe TRBD1 (5 bases). This CDR3 is 12 amino acids long. V gave up 2 bases and J gave up 9 bases, with 5 bases separating them. CDR1 and CDR2 (germline): SGHDN, FVKESK. DNA for the CDR3: TGTGCCAGCAGCCAACAGGGTTCACCCCTCCACTTT. Its translation is CASSQQGSPLHF.